This T cell receptor (beta chain) was recovered during a study of T-cell reconstitution after alpha-beta-depleted transplantation in children. Overall study findings and caveats: Newly produced T cells mostly provided counts and TCRbeta diversity after one year, as hyperexpanded clones declined.

The TCRbeta library was prepared with unique molecular identifiers. TCRdb re-analysed the PCR reads in MiXCR, keeping a single row per CDR3 protein. Here the sample spans more than 200,000 distinct CDR3 sequences, about 23% being singletons. This clonotype was seen at least ten times. Its antigen is unknown. After removal of 5 bases from V and 5 bases from J, the junction contained 6 bases not matched to a gene. CDR1 and CDR2 (germline): SGHAT, FQNNGV. CDR3 length: 14 amino acids. This specimen was PBMCs, taken before TCRalphabeta/CD19-depleted stem cell transplant. This chain connects TRBV11-2 to TRBJ1-2; 9 bases align to TRBD1. The TCR comes from a girl aged 2-10 years with Fanconi anemia, due to receive a stem cell transplant. This chain's CDR3 is CASSRDRAYYGYTF. In DNA, the CDR3 is TGTGCCAGCAGCCGGGACAGGGCCTATTATGGCTACACCTTC.